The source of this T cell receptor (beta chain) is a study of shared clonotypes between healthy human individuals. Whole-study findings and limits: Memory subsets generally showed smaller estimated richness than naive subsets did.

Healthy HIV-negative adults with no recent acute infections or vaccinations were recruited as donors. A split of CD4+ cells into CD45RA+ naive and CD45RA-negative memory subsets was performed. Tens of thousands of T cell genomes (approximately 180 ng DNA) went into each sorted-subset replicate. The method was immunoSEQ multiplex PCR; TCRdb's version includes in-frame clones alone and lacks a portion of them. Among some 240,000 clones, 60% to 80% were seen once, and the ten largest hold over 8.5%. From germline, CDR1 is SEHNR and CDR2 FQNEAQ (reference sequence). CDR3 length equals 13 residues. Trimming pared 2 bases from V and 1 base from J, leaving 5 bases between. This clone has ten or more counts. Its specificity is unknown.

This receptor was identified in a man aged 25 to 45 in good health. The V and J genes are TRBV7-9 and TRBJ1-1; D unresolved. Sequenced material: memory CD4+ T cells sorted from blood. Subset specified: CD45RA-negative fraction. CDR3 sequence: CASSLTGNTEAFF. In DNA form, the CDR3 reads TGTGCCAGCAGCTTAACGGGGAACACTGAAGCTTTCTTT.